This passage covers 15 T cell receptor beta chains from one sample sequenced in a study of blood T cell repertoires in COVID-19. The assay was immunoSEQ multiplex PCR, and TCRdb's table has in-frame clones only and misses some. Among a few hundred thousand clones listed, 65% to 85% were seen once. Sequences were obtained from peripheral blood. Receptors originate from a woman aged 30 to 39 with COVID-19, enrolled during active disease.

The chain carries TRBV25-1 and TRBJ2-5, with TRBD2 matching 7 bases. Germline V CDR1 and CDR2: MGHDK, SYGVNS. The CDR3 loop spans 15 amino acids. Trimming took 1 base from V and 5 from J; bases not matched to a gene: 7. CDR3 nucleotide sequence: TGTGCCAGCAGTGAATGGGCCAGGGAGGGGGAGACCCAGTACTTC. Its protein is CASSEWAREGETQYF.

The chain joins TRBV7-2 to TRBJ1-5; maybe TRBD1 (5 bases). The CDR3 sequence is 14 residues long. Trimming took off 3 bases at V and 6 bases at J, with 12 bases between the two ends. Germline loops: CDR1 SGHTA, CDR2 FQGNSA. CDR3 sequence: CASSFLGGAQPQHF. CDR3 sequence (DNA): TGTGCCAGCAGCTTCCTGGGAGGGGCTCAGCCCCAGCATTTT.

With regard to this clone: In the same sample, other DNA sequences code for this CDR3. V is TRBV7-2 and J is TRBJ2-5; D is possibly TRBD1 (6 bases). This CDR3 comprises 15 residues. Germline lookup yields CDR1 SGHTA and CDR2 FQGNSA. The V end was cut by 5 bases, the J end by 5 bases, with 18 bases between. The CDR3 loop reads CASSPRRGGWETQYF. The CDR3 DNA sequence: TGTGCCAGCAGCCCACGCAGGGGCGGATGGGAGACCCAGTACTTC.

This rearrangement joins TRBV6-2 or TRBV6-3 to TRBJ2-1; 11 bases align to TRBD2. The CDR3 consists of 17 residues. Per germline, CDR1 MNHEY and CDR2 SVGEGT. The V gene end was trimmed by 5 bases and the J gene end by 2 bases; junction bases not matched to a gene: 8. CDR3 region: CASSNQTSGKTYNEQFF. The DNA for the CDR3 is TGTGCCAGCAGTAACCAGACTAGCGGGAAGACCTACAATGAGCAGTTCTTC.

The gene calls are TRBV2 and TRBJ2-5, with 8 bases lining up with TRBD2. CDR1 and CDR2 (germline): SNHLY, FYNNEI. This CDR3 region has 14 residues. V was clipped by 4 bases and J by 1 base; unmatched bases: 2. Here the CDR3 reads CASSVAGGQETQYF. The CDR3 bases are TGTGCCAGCAGTGTGGCGGGAGGCCAAGAGACCCAGTACTTC.

The V and J genes are TRBV7-9 and TRBJ1-3; D might be TRBD1 (6 bases). Germline V lookup: CDR1 SEHNR, CDR2 FQNEAQ (reference sequence). The V and J ends lost 5 bases and 4 bases respectively, with 15 bases between them. This CDR3 has 15 amino acids. The CDR3 is CASSLATGTGNTIYF. The DNA for the CDR3 is TGTGCCAGCAGCCTCGCTACAGGGACGGGAAACACCATATATTTT.

This rearrangement joins TRBV3-1 (or the pseudogene TRBV3-2) to TRBJ2-3, with 10 bases identical to TRBD2. J was trimmed by 0 bases and V by 2 bases; bases with no gene match: 2. Per the germline V gene, CDR1 is LGHDT and CDR2 is YNNKEL (reference sequence). The CDR3 has 16 residues. CDR3 region: CASSQKLAGSTDTQYF. DNA for the CDR3: TGTGCCAGCAGCCAAAAACTAGCGGGAAGCACAGATACGCAGTATTTT.

The chain combines TRBV4-1 with TRBJ1-4; D may be TRBD1 (6 bases). Germline lookup yields CDR1 MGHRA and CDR2 YSYEKL. V was pared by 4 bases and J by 0 bases, with 27 bases between. CDR3 length equals 21 residues. The CDR3 nucleotides read TGCGCCAGCAGCCCCACCAACATCGCCACCGGGACACCTACAACTAATGAAAAACTGTTTTTT. This encodes CASSPTNIATGTPTTNEKLFF.

The chain links TRBV29-1 to TRBJ2-5, with 7 bases identical to TRBD1. Germline CDR1 and CDR2: SQVTM and ANQGSEA. The CDR3 consists of 12 residues. The junction had 6 bases not matched to a gene; V was cut back by 7 bases and J by 4 bases. The CDR3 DNA is TGCAGCGGAAGACAGGGCCCAGAGACCCAGTACTTC. Encoded protein: CSGRQGPETQYF.

The rearrangement joins TRBV27 to TRBJ2-7, with 9 bases matching TRBD1. Trimming took 8 bases from V and 0 from J; bases not matched to a gene: 14. Germline CDR1 reads MNHEY; CDR2 reads SMNVEV (reference sequence). The CDR3 length is 17 residues. Here the CDR3 DNA reads TGTGCCAGCCAACCCAGGGGGCGGGGACAGGGCTCCTACGAGCAGTACTTC. It codes for CASQPRGRGQGSYEQYF.

The V gene is TRBV5-8, the J gene TRBJ2-3, with 8 positions matching TRBD1. The junction had 5 bases not matched to a gene; V was cut back by 0 bases and J by 2 bases. This CDR3 has 16 residues. Per the germline V gene, CDR1 is SGHTS and CDR2 is YDEGEE. CDR3 in amino acids: CASSLVGTGFTDTQYF. The DNA of the CDR3 is TGTGCCAGCAGCTTGGTGGGGACAGGATTCACAGATACGCAGTATTTT.

The V call is TRBV14, the J call TRBJ1-6, with D hard to call. Germline V gives CDR1 SGHDN, CDR2 FVKESK. V was shortened by 9 bases and J by 7 bases, with 13 bases between the two germline ends. The CDR3 extends over 13 amino acids. CDR3 nucleotide sequence: TGTGCCAGTAATACAGTGCGCAATTCACCCCTCCACTTT. This encodes CASNTVRNSPLHF.

V is TRBV5-5 and J is TRBJ1-5; no clear D. Deletions cut 0 bases from V and 2 bases from J, with 9 bases between. Per germline, CDR1 SGHKS and CDR2 YYEKEE (reference sequence). CDR3 length: 15 amino acids. CDR3 DNA sequence: TGTGCCAGCAGCTTGGGACCAAGCGGCAATCAGCCCCAGCATTTT. Translated, it gives CASSLGPSGNQPQHF.

This chain uses TRBV19 with TRBJ1-5; TRBD1 aligns across 7 bases. The CDR3 runs to 18 residues. Trimming cost V 5 bases and J 2 bases; bases outside gene matches: 15. Germline CDR1 and CDR2: LNHDA and SQIVND (reference sequence). The CDR3 is CASSLRDSLGEGNQPQHF. For the CDR3, the DNA is TGTGCCAGTAGTCTCCGGGACAGTCTCGGGGAAGGCAATCAGCCCCAGCATTTT.

V is TRBV18 and J is TRBJ1-2; 8 positions match TRBD1. The CDR3 is 16 residues long. V was clipped by 3 bases and J by 4 bases; unmatched bases: 10. Germline V gene data show CDR1 as KGHSH and CDR2 as LQKENI. CDR3 DNA sequence: TGTGCCAGCTCACCCAAGACAGGACAGGGCACCTATGGCTACACCTTC. Its translation is CASSPKTGQGTYGYTF.